Listed here are 29 T cell receptor beta chains from one sample, sequenced in a study of T cells in Graves' hyperthyroidism and ophthalmopathy (dated by TCRdb to between 2019 and 2020). The library was prepared using multiplex PCR. Sequencing was carried out with an Illumina HiSeq 2000. The TCR beta CDR3 regions were amplified from RNA transcripts. For the first round of RT-PCR on the TCR CDR3, the HTBI primer set was used together with the Qiagen OneStep RT-PCR kit. TCRdb handled the public reads itself, with Q25 trimming in fastp and clone calling in MiXCR, and kept productive beta chains. Entries are consolidated by CDR3 protein sequence, retaining the most common genes and DNA. This sample has about 560,000 distinct CDR3 sequences in its table, and around 15% of those were observed once. The ten largest clones add up to about 15% of the sample. Sequenced sample: blood. These receptors originate from a woman aged 35 to 49 with Graves' hyperthyroidism.

The table lists this clonotype with a few counts. The J gene is TRBJ2-7, the V gene TRBV29-1; 7 bases fit TRBD2. V lost 6 bases and J lost 4; bases outside the gene matches: 6. The CDR3 has 12 amino acids. The germline V gene has CDR1 SQVTM and CDR2 ANQGSEA. The CDR3 DNA reads TGCAGCGTCGGGGAGGGACCGTACGAGCAGTACTTC. This sequence encodes CSVGEGPYEQYF.

The chain uses TRBV6-1 and TRBJ1-2; TRBD1 matches at 9 bases. V trimming: 11 bases; J trimming: 4 bases; junction bases outside the gene matches: 8. The CDR3 covers 13 residues. Germline CDR1 is MNHNS and CDR2 is SASEGT. CDR3 residues: CAVGTGRLYGYTF. The DNA of the CDR3 is TGTGCCGTCGGGACAGGGCGGCTCTATGGCTACACCTTC.

This clonotype was observed a few times. V is TRBV12-5 and J is TRBJ2-1; 9 nucleotides match TRBD2. CDR1 and CDR2 from the germline V gene are LGHNT and FRNRAP. The V and J ends lost 3 bases and 4 bases, in that order; junction bases with no gene match: 4. The CDR3 loop spans 15 amino acids. The CDR3 bases are TGTGCTAGTGGTTTTAGGCTAGCGGGGTACAATGAGCAGTTCTTC. Translating it yields CASGFRLAGYNEQFF. The full variable domain, completed using reference TRBV12-5 and TRBJ2-1, is DARVTQTPRHKVTEMGQEVTMRCQPILGHNTVFWYRQTMMQGLELLAYFRNRAPLDDSGMPKDRFSAEMPDATLATLKIQPSEPRDSAVYFCASGFRLAGYNEQFFGPGTRLTVL.

This clonotype occurred a few times. A much larger clone sits a single nucleotide away, making a read error possible. The V gene is TRBV6-1, the J gene TRBJ2-1; D is undetermined. Germline-derived CDR1 and CDR2 are MNHNS and SASEGT. This CDR3 contains 14 residues. The V and J ends lost 10 bases and 0 bases respectively, with 13 bases between them. The CDR3, as DNA: TGTGCCACCCGACCCCTGAGCTCCTACAATGAGCAGTTCTTC. Translating gives CATRPLSSYNEQFF.

This clonotype was detected many times. The chain combines TRBV27 with TRBJ1-5; D unclear. Germline loops: CDR1 MNHEY, CDR2 SMNVEV (reference sequence). The CDR3 length is 13 residues. The V end lost 4 bases, the J end lost 5 bases, and 9 bases lay between the germline ends. In DNA, the CDR3 is TGTGCCAGCAGTTCGGCCCCGTATCAGCCCCAGCATTTT. As protein: CASSSAPYQPQHF.

Many counts were recorded for this clonotype. This sequence joins TRBV2 and TRBJ1-1; 7 bases line up with TRBD1. Germline CDR1 is SNHLY and CDR2 is FYNNEI. The CDR3 loop spans 17 amino acids. Trimming at V came to 5 bases and at J to 0 bases, leaving 12 bases not matched to a gene. DNA of the CDR3: TGTGCCAGCAGTCGAAAGGTCCCGGGACAGATGAACACTGAAGCTTTCTTT. As protein: CASSRKVPGQMNTEAFF.

This clonotype was counted many times. The CDR3 DNA reads TGTGCCAGCAGCTTAGTATCGGGTAGCGGGACTTTCTCCTACAATGAGCAGTTCTTC. Residues: CASSLVSGSGTFSYNEQFF. The J gene is TRBJ2-1, the V gene TRBV7-2; 8 bases align to TRBD2. V shed 1 base, J shed 0 bases, and the junction held 11 bases outside the gene matches. Germline assignment: CDR1 SGHTA and CDR2 FQGNSA. The length of the CDR3 is 19 residues.

The rearrangement links TRBV7-9 to TRBJ2-7, with TRBD1 matching 8 bases. Germline CDR1 is SEHNR and CDR2 is FQNEAQ (reference sequence). This CDR3 contains 15 residues. J lost 9 bases, V lost 1 base, and 11 bases had no gene match. CDR3 region: CASSLVRDRTSVQYF. As DNA, the CDR3 is TGTGCCAGCAGCTTAGTTAGGGACAGGACGTCGGTGCAGTACTTC.

In this sample, this clonotype turned up many times. This chain joins TRBV30 and TRBJ1-2; D gene uncertain. Germline-derived CDR1 and CDR2 are GTSNPN and SVGIG (reference sequence). The CDR3 extends over 11 amino acids. V lost 0 bases and J 8 bases, leaving 7 bases between the germline ends. The CDR3 protein is CAWSVNQGYTF. The DNA for the CDR3 is TGTGCCTGGAGTGTAAATCAAGGCTACACCTTC.

This clonotype came up many times. This rearrangement joins TRBV18 to TRBJ1-2, with D hard to call. Germline V gives CDR1 KGHSH, CDR2 LQKENI. The V end was cut by 5 bases, the J end by 0 bases, with 10 bases between. The CDR3 extends over 14 amino acids. CDR3: CASSLAPPNYGYTF. In DNA form, the CDR3 reads TGTGCCAGCTCATTAGCACCACCTAACTATGGCTACACCTTC.

This clonotype has at least ten counts. The rearrangement links TRBV7-2 to TRBJ1-2, with 8 bases identical to TRBD1. The CDR3 is 15 amino acids. Germline V gene sequence: CDR1 SGHTA, CDR2 FQGNSA. The junction had 6 bases not matched to a gene; V was cut back by 4 bases and J by 2 bases. The CDR3 protein is CASSSPGTGNYGYTF. The CDR3 region has the DNA TGTGCCAGCAGCTCGCCGGGGACAGGAAACTATGGCTACACCTTC.

The chain carries TRBV2 and TRBJ2-2, with 10 bases identical to TRBD2. This CDR3 is 14 amino acids long. V dropped 4 bases and J dropped 7; count of bases not matched to a gene: 3. Germline CDR1 is SNHLY and CDR2 is FYNNEI. The CDR3 here is CASSVAGGNGELFF. The CDR3, as DNA: TGTGCCAGCAGTGTAGCGGGAGGTAACGGGGAGCTGTTTTTT. The whole variable domain, filled in from reference TRBV2 and TRBJ2-2, reads EPEVTQTPSHQVTQMGQEVILRCVPISNHLYFYWYRQILGQKVEFLVSFYNNEISEKSEIFDDQFSVERPDGSNFTLKIRSTKLEDSAMYFCASSVAGGNGELFFGEGSRLTVL.

About this clonotype: A much larger clone is a single base away; this may be a read error. The chain combines TRBV10-3 with TRBJ1-2, with a possible D match to TRBD1 (5 bases). Germline V gene lookup returns CDR1 ENHRY and CDR2 SYGVKD. The germline V and J ends were trimmed by 3 bases and 7 bases, with 9 bases remaining between them. The CDR3 sequence is 12 residues long. CDR3 region: CAISEGVSGYTF. The CDR3 region has the DNA TGTGCCATCAGTGAAGGGGTCTCTGGCTACACCTTC.

There are many counts of this clonotype. The chain carries TRBV3-1 and TRBJ1-2; weak D call: TRBD1 (5 bases). Germline values: CDR1 LGHDT, CDR2 YNNKEL (reference sequence). V was shortened by 5 bases and J by 3 bases, with 13 bases between the two germline ends. The CDR3 consists of 14 residues. Written as DNA, the CDR3 is TGTGCCAGCAGCACAAGGTGGGGCGACTATGGCTACACCTTC. It is translated as CASSTRWGDYGYTF.

This clonotype was counted ten times or more. This chain links TRBV7-3 with TRBJ2-3, with TRBD2 matching over 10 bases. The V segment lost 4 bases and the J segment 3 bases; nucleotides outside the gene matches: 7. Germline V gene lookup returns CDR1 SGHTA and CDR2 FQGTGA. The CDR3 runs to 16 residues. The DNA of the CDR3 is TGTGCCAGCAGCTCCCCTAGCGGGAGTGAGACAGATACGCAGTATTTT. As protein: CASSSPSGSETDTQYF.

In its sample, this clonotype was seen many times. CDR3 protein: CASSPPSMETQYF. The CDR3 DNA reads as TGTGCCAGCTCACCCCCCAGTATGGAGACCCAGTACTTC. The genes are TRBV18 and TRBJ2-5; D unresolved. Germline values: CDR1 KGHSH, CDR2 LQKENI. The ends were cut back, 3 bases at V and 5 bases at J, with 10 bases in the middle. This CDR3 has 13 residues.

The rearrangement joins TRBV5-1 to TRBJ2-1, with D possibly matching TRBD2 (6 bases). With 3 bases removed from V and 1 base from J, the gap between germline ends came to 17 bases. This CDR3 is built from 17 residues. The germline V gene encodes CDR1 SGHRS and CDR2 YFSETQ. This CDR3 is CASSWDWGRGSYNEQFF. The DNA of the CDR3 is TGCGCCAGCAGCTGGGACTGGGGCCGAGGGTCCTACAATGAGCAGTTCTTC.

This chain links TRBV7-9 with TRBJ2-1; 8 nucleotides agree with TRBD2. CDR3 size: 16 residues. Per germline, CDR1 SEHNR and CDR2 FQNEAQ (reference sequence). Unmatched junction bases numbered 13, after V lost 5 bases and J lost 7 bases. The DNA for the CDR3 is TGTGCCAGCAGCCCCCCGTCGGCGGGAGGCCAGAATGAGCAGTTCTTC. Its translation: CASSPPSAGGQNEQFF.

This clonotype was observed many times. CDR3 sequence (DNA): TGTGCCAGCAGTGAAGCCGACAGGGGTCACGGCTACACCTTC. Translating gives CASSEADRGHGYTF. The V call is TRBV2, the J call TRBJ1-2; 8 nucleotides line up with TRBD1. This CDR3 spans 14 amino acids. Germline loops: CDR1 SNHLY, CDR2 FYNNEI. V was pared by 0 bases and J by 8 bases, with 5 bases of the junction left unmatched.

This clonotype has ten or more counts. The DNA for the CDR3 is TGTGCCAGCAGTTTTTGGGGCCCCCCTCGCACCGGGGAGCTGTTTTTT. Translating gives CASSFWGPPRTGELFF. The chain uses TRBV12-3 or TRBV12-4 and TRBJ2-2; maybe TRBD1 (5 bases). Between the trimmed V and J ends, which lost 3 bases and 4 bases, there was a span of 15 bases. CDR3 length: 16 amino acids.

The chain is built from TRBV6-9 and TRBJ2-5, with D unresolved. CDR1 and CDR2 (germline): MNHGY, SVAAGI. Trimming left V 3 bases short and J 5 bases short, with 16 bases between. The CDR3 has 15 amino acids. The CDR3 region has the DNA TGTGCCAGCAGTTACAAGGGTGACCCAGGCGAGACCCAGTACTTC. Encoded protein: CASSYKGDPGETQYF.

The table lists this clonotype with many counts. The V call is TRBV7-9, the J call TRBJ2-3; 8 nucleotides agree with TRBD2. CDR3 length equals 15 residues. CDR1 is SEHNR and CDR2 is FQNEAQ in the germline V gene (reference sequence). Germline trimming cut 6 bases from V and 2 bases from J; bases unmatched to any gene: 7. This chain's CDR3 is CASSQLAGSTDTQYF. Here the CDR3 DNA reads TGTGCCAGCAGTCAATTAGCGGGGTCCACAGATACGCAGTATTTT.

This clonotype was detected many times. This rearrangement joins TRBV7-2 to TRBJ1-6, with 7 bases identical to TRBD1. CDR3 size: 16 residues. Trimming removed 3 bases from V and 4 bases from J; junction bases left unmatched: 6. In germline, CDR1 is SGHTA, CDR2 FQGNSA. The CDR3 DNA sequence: TGTGCCAGCAGCTTGTACACGGGACAGTATAATTCACCCCTCCACTTT. Residues: CASSLYTGQYNSPLHF.

This clonotype was seen a few times. J is TRBJ2-3 and V is TRBV10-1; D not certain. The CDR3 has 13 amino acids. Germline assignment: CDR1 WNHNN and CDR2 SYGVQD (reference sequence). V was clipped by 4 bases and J by 5 bases, with 10 bases between them. CDR3 bases: TGCGCCAGCAGTGCCCAGCTTGAAGATACGCAGTATTTT. Translation gives CASSAQLEDTQYF.

The chain has TRBV20-1 and TRBJ2-5; D gene uncertain. The CDR3 has 11 residues. Trimming took 5 bases from V and 7 from J, leaving 11 bases between them. Germline lookup yields CDR1 DFQATT and CDR2 SNEGSKA (reference sequence). CDR3 in DNA: TGCAGTGCTCCGCGGATGGGGACCCAGTACTTC. This sequence encodes CSAPRMGTQYF.

This clonotype came up a few times. V and J are TRBV18 and TRBJ2-2; D gene ambiguous. The CDR3 is 16 residues long. V was trimmed by 2 bases and J by 4 bases, leaving 14 bases between them. From germline, CDR1 is KGHSH and CDR2 LQKENI. In nucleotides, the CDR3 is TGTGCCAGCTCACCAAACGTCCCCCCAAGCACCGGGGAGCTGTTTTTT. This gives the protein CASSPNVPPSTGELFF.

This clonotype was recorded many times. The chain recombines TRBV29-1 with TRBJ2-2; the match to TRBD2 covers 11 bases. The CDR3 covers 15 residues. The germline gives CDR1 SQVTM, CDR2 ANQGSEA. The junction had 8 bases not matched to a gene; V was cut back by 7 bases and J by 4 bases. The chain's CDR3 is CSGTLAGVATGELFF. The CDR3 DNA follows: TGCAGCGGGACACTAGCGGGAGTGGCCACCGGGGAGCTGTTTTTT.

CDR3 sequence: CASSYTTTGAGNTIYF. For the CDR3, the DNA is TGTGCCAGCAGTTACACAACAACGGGCGCTGGAAACACCATATATTTT. This chain uses TRBV6-5 with TRBJ1-3; the D is unclear. The germline gives CDR1 MNHEY, CDR2 SVGAGI. Trimming shortened V by 2 bases and J by 2 bases, and 13 bases separated the two germline ends. The CDR3 has 16 amino acids.

This clonotype was seen at least ten times. The chain employs TRBV6-7 and TRBJ2-7, with 7 positions matching TRBD2. TRBV6-7 is reported as an ORF; its role is uncertain. The CDR3 is 18 amino acids. Trimming took 5 bases from V and 7 from J; bases not matched to a gene: 23. The CDR3 sequence: CASSRPDGEREVWREQYF. The CDR3 nucleotides are TGTGCCAGCAGTCGACCTGACGGAGAACGGGAGGTATGGAGGGAGCAGTACTTC.